The entry below describes one T cell receptor beta chain. This clonotype has ten or more counts. Its target antigen remains unknown. No much larger clone is present one base from it, and per-base qualities are unavailable. TCR beta CDR3 regions were amplified from RNA transcripts. For the first round of RT-PCR on the TCR CDR3, the HTBI primer set was used together with the Qiagen OneStep RT-PCR kit. Libraries were constructed in a second round of multiplex PCR, after which size selection and purification were performed. Sequencing of the libraries was done on an Illumina HiSeq2000 using paired-end 100 bp reads. The source study handled its data this way. SOAPnuke was used to process the raw data, with reads discarded if the reads contained adapters or uncalled bases, had a mean Phred below 15, or lacked an exact constant-primer or identifier match. COPE v1.2.5 was used to merge the high-quality paired reads, and each unique nucleotide sequence was defined as a clonotype. Clonotypes were aligned to IMGT TRBV, TRBD and TRBJ reference segments using MiTCR v1.1. The analysis was restricted to V-J combinations with a frequency above 0.0001, which together covered 98% to 99.2% of the repertoires. A TCS score was defined as the ratio between F50 (clonal expansion) and ExV (chaos), using BLOSUM62-based TCRdist between CDR3 peptides within each V-J. Welch's t-statistics and random forest reduced around 510 V-J features to 13, which were used in a naive Bayes classifier (R e1071). In TCRdb, the public reads were trimmed at Q25 with fastp and aligned with MiXCR, with productive beta chains retained. Each entry merges the rows of one CDR3 protein and shows their most common DNA and genes. Clone size and V and J calls follow TCRdb, not the original study. The sample yields around 620,000 distinct CDR3 sequences; around 15% were counted once. Of the sample, 3.8% falls within the top ten clones.

This sample was included in a study of T cells in Graves' hyperthyroidism and ophthalmopathy (dated by TCRdb to the late 2010s). About the investigation overall: Peripheral blood was sampled at the time of initial diagnosis, prior to any treatment. Prospective prediction of ophthalmopathy was tested in an independent validation cohort consisting of 18 to 20 hyperthyroidism patients and some 15 patients who later progressed to ophthalmopathy. For training and testing, the 110 or so patients in the discovery cohort were randomly divided in a 7:3 ratio. To identify distinguishing TCR V-J signatures, a discovery cohort of 90 to 100 patients was used, comprising fewer than 45 with Graves' ophthalmopathy and 57 with stable Graves' hyperthyroidism. In over five Graves' hyperthyroidism patients, the study also compared T-cell repertoires from thyroid tissue with T-cell repertoires from blood. After sampling, hyperthyroidism patients received methimazole starting at 30 mg daily, and ophthalmopathy patients received high-dose intravenous methylprednisolone. The paper reports TCR Vbeta CDR3 sequencing of over 130 peripheral blood samples: under 45 ophthalmopathy, about 75 hyperthyroidism and approximately 17 progressor patients. Broad study findings and their caveats: Most expanded thyroid clonotypes (frequency above 0.001) were also detected in blood, a finding suggesting that blood repertoires may reflect thyroid immune responses. A model built on a 13 V-J signature distinguished ophthalmopathy from stable hyperthyroidism, reaching 85% to 90% sensitivity and around 81% specificity in cross-validation and 80%/75% in testing. In validation, the model predicted progression to ophthalmopathy with approximately 70% sensitivity and roughly 75% specificity, a median of 6.5 months before onset. Sample size was not statistically predetermined, and blinding of investigators to group allocation was not performed.

Stable Graves' hyperthyroidism was defined as no progression to ophthalmopathy during 18 months of follow-up. The hyperthyroidism patients were between 18 and 65 years old and newly diagnosed, with a disease duration of less than 2 months. Any patient with an uncontrolled infection, another autoimmune disease, pregnancy or lactation was excluded. Diagnoses relied on clinical symptoms, serum thyroxine and TRAb, thyroid ultrasound and orbital computed tomography. PBMCs were separated from 10 ml of fresh peripheral blood using Ficoll-Paque density gradient centrifugation. Total RNA was extracted using Trizol reagent, and RNA quality was assessed on an Agilent 2100 Bioanalyzer. This sequence was found in a woman in her twenties or thirties with Graves' hyperthyroidism. Sequenced: blood.

In nucleotide form, the sequence is TGTGCCAGCAGCTTATTTAAACTCGGCAATGAGCAGTTCTTC. This gives the protein CASSLFKLGNEQFF. In this chain, TRBV7-8 is recombined with TRBJ2-1; the D gene lacks a confident call. The germline V gene sets CDR1 to SGHVS and CDR2 to FQNEAQ. The cysteine opens and the phenylalanine closes a CDR3 of 14 amino acids. The read is trimmed to its CDR3 DNA, 42 bases read in frame from base 1. V gives up 2 bases and J gives up 6 bases, and the segment between their germline ends measures 11 bases.